A selection of T cell receptor beta chains follows, all from one sample in a study of Ad26.COV2.S vaccination and SARS-CoV-2 variants. Some clones are missing from TCRdb's copy, which holds only in-frame ones; the method was immunoSEQ multiplex PCR. The table includes about 680,000 clones, 89% detected once. The material was peripheral blood, obtained in a trial of Ad26.COV2.S vaccine versus placebo. Source of these receptors: a person aged 18-65 years who received the Ad26.COV2.S COVID-19 vaccine or a placebo. CDR3s include the opening cysteine and the closing phenylalanine or tryptophan. D genes are given only for firm matches. A row's size may be missing; if present it is once, few, many or a size class.

clone size: .; J gene: TRBJ2-7; V gene: TRBV10-3; CDR3 length: 18; D gene: .; CDR3 DNA: TGTGCCATCAGTGAGTCGGGGCAGACTTATCTAGGGGGTTACGAGCAGTACTTC; CDR3 protein: CAISESGQTYLGGYEQYF
clone size: .; J gene: TRBJ1-3; V gene: TRBV5-1; CDR3 length: 15; D gene: .; CDR3 DNA: TGCGCCAGCAGCTTGGGTCCAGGCGCTGGAAACACCATATATTTT; CDR3 protein: CASSLGPGAGNTIYF
clone size: .; J gene: TRBJ2-6; V gene: TRBV6-1; CDR3 length: 20; D gene: TRBD1; CDR3 DNA: TGTGCCAGCAGGGAAACTAACCGGGACAGGGTTGGCTCTGGGGCCAACGTCCTGACTTTC; CDR3 protein: CASRETNRDRVGSGANVLTF
clone size: .; J gene: TRBJ2-4; V gene: TRBV24-1; CDR3 length: 14; D gene: TRBD1; CDR3 DNA: TGTGCCACCAGTGATAGTGGGACAGGGGACATTCAGTACTTC; CDR3 protein: CATSDSGTGDIQYF
clone size: .; J gene: TRBJ2-3; V gene: TRBV6-2/TRBV6-3; CDR3 length: 14; D gene: .; CDR3 DNA: TGTGCCAGCAGTTACGGTCTGAGCCAGGATACGCAGTATTTT; CDR3 protein: CASSYGLSQDTQYF
clone size: .; J gene: TRBJ1-3; V gene: TRBV3-1/TRBV3-2; CDR3 length: 17; D gene: .; CDR3 DNA: TGTGCCAGCAGCCTCGGCCCAGGTCGCCTCGCTGGAAACACCATATATTTT; CDR3 protein: CASSLGPGRLAGNTIYF
clone size: .; J gene: TRBJ2-2; V gene: TRBV27; CDR3 length: 14; D gene: .; CDR3 DNA: TGTGCCAGCAGTTTCGGGGTCGACACCGGGGAGCTGTTTTTT; CDR3 protein: CASSFGVDTGELFF
clone size: .; J gene: TRBJ2-2; V gene: TRBV19; CDR3 length: 13; D gene: .; CDR3 DNA: TGTGCCAGTAGCGGGACGTGGGCCGGGGAGCTGTTTTTT; CDR3 protein: CASSGTWAGELFF
clone size: .; J gene: TRBJ2-3; V gene: TRBV9; CDR3 length: 13; D gene: TRBD1; CDR3 DNA: TGTGCCAGCAATCAGGGGGTTGGAGATACGCAGTATTTT; CDR3 protein: CASNQGVGDTQYF
clone size: .; J gene: TRBJ1-6; V gene: TRBV7-2; CDR3 length: 12; D gene: .; CDR3 DNA: TGTGCCAGCAGCTTAGCTGCATCACCCCTCCACTTT; CDR3 protein: CASSLAASPLHF
clone size: .; J gene: TRBJ1-2; V gene: TRBV29-1; CDR3 length: 15; D gene: TRBD1; CDR3 DNA: TGCAGCGTTGAGCATACAGGGGACCCTGACTATGGCTACACCTTC; CDR3 protein: CSVEHTGDPDYGYTF
clone size: .; J gene: TRBJ2-5; V gene: TRBV6-5; CDR3 length: 16; D gene: .; CDR3 DNA: TGTGCCAGCAGTTACTCGAATCAAAGAAGAGATGGGACCCAGTACTTC; CDR3 protein: CASSYSNQRRDGTQYF
clone size: .; J gene: TRBJ2-7; V gene: TRBV11-2; CDR3 length: 16; D gene: .; CDR3 DNA: TGTGCCAGCAGCTTAGGAAGGGACACGGCCTCCTACGAGCAGTACTTC; CDR3 protein: CASSLGRDTASYEQYF
clone size: .; J gene: TRBJ1-6; V gene: TRBV30; CDR3 length: 15; D gene: .; CDR3 DNA: TGTGCCTGGAGTGTACTAGGAGACCCTAATTCACCCCTCCACTTT; CDR3 protein: CAWSVLGDPNSPLHF
clone size: once; J gene: TRBJ2-7; V gene: TRBV7-9; CDR3 length: 11; D gene: .; CDR3 DNA: TGTGCCAGCAGCATATCATACGAGCAGTACTTC; CDR3 protein: CASSISYEQYF
clone size: .; J gene: TRBJ2-1; V gene: TRBV10-1; CDR3 length: 17; D gene: TRBD2; CDR3 DNA: TGCGCCAGCAGTGAGTCGTCGCTAGCGGGAGTTGAGAATGAGCAGTTCTTC; CDR3 protein: CASSESSLAGVENEQFF
clone size: .; J gene: TRBJ1-5; V gene: TRBV9; CDR3 length: 15; D gene: .; CDR3 DNA: TGTGCCAGCAGCGCGAACGAGGAAAGCAATCAGCCCCAGCATTTT; CDR3 protein: CASSANEESNQPQHF
clone size: .; J gene: TRBJ2-7; V gene: TRBV5-1; CDR3 length: 15; D gene: TRBD2; CDR3 DNA: TGCGCCAGCAGCTTTTTAGCGGGGGACTTGTACGAGCAGTACTTC; CDR3 protein: CASSFLAGDLYEQYF
clone size: .; J gene: TRBJ1-3; V gene: TRBV5-4; CDR3 length: 17; D gene: TRBD1; CDR3 DNA: TGTGCCAGCAGCCAATCTCCGGACAGGGCCTCTGGAAACACCATATATTTT; CDR3 protein: CASSQSPDRASGNTIYF
clone size: .; J gene: TRBJ2-1; V gene: TRBV12-5; CDR3 length: 17; D gene: .; CDR3 DNA: TGTGCTAGTGGTTTGGGGCAAGGGCAGGGCACCTACAATGAGCAGTTCTTC; CDR3 protein: CASGLGQGQGTYNEQFF
clone size: once; J gene: TRBJ2-1; V gene: TRBV5-1; CDR3 length: 14; D gene: .; CDR3 DNA: TGCGCCAGCAGCGCGGGACTGAAGGTGGATGAGCAGTTCTTC; CDR3 protein: CASSAGLKVDEQFF
clone size: .; J gene: TRBJ1-5; V gene: TRBV30; CDR3 length: 13; D gene: .; CDR3 DNA: TGTGCCTGGAGTCCGGCTGGGAATCAGCCCCAGCATTTT; CDR3 protein: CAWSPAGNQPQHF
clone size: .; J gene: TRBJ1-5; V gene: TRBV7-2; CDR3 length: 17; D gene: .; CDR3 DNA: TGTGCCAGCAGCTTAACGGGGGGGGCGGTTGGCAATCAGCCCCAGCATTTT; CDR3 protein: CASSLTGGAVGNQPQHF
clone size: .; J gene: TRBJ1-5; V gene: TRBV24-1; CDR3 length: 17; D gene: .; CDR3 DNA: TGTGCCACCAGTGATGCGACGGGGGGTTTGCGCAATCAGCCCCAGCATTTT; CDR3 protein: CATSDATGGLRNQPQHF
clone size: .; J gene: TRBJ1-1; V gene: TRBV12-3/TRBV12-4; CDR3 length: 12; D gene: .; CDR3 DNA: TGTGCCAGCAGTCTGGCGGGACTCGACGCTTTCTTT; CDR3 protein: CASSLAGLDAFF
clone size: .; J gene: TRBJ1-2; V gene: TRBV30; CDR3 length: 14; D gene: TRBD1; CDR3 DNA: TGTGCCTGGGCCGGAGGGGGCGCCGGCTATGGCTACACCTTC; CDR3 protein: CAWAGGGAGYGYTF
clone size: .; J gene: TRBJ2-2; V gene: TRBV6-5; CDR3 length: 14; D gene: .; CDR3 DNA: TGTGCCAGCAGGGGAGACAGTTTATCCGGGGAGCTGTTTTTT; CDR3 protein: CASRGDSLSGELFF
clone size: .; J gene: TRBJ2-1; V gene: TRBV11-3; CDR3 length: 15; D gene: .; CDR3 DNA: TGTGCCAGCAGCTTAGGAAAGACTGCATACAATGAGCAGTTCTTC; CDR3 protein: CASSLGKTAYNEQFF
clone size: once; J gene: TRBJ1-2; V gene: TRBV3-1/TRBV3-2; CDR3 length: 13; D gene: TRBD1; CDR3 DNA: TGTGCCAGCAGCGACCGGGACAGGGGTGGCTACACCTTC; CDR3 protein: CASSDRDRGGYTF
clone size: .; J gene: TRBJ2-7; V gene: TRBV5-6; CDR3 length: 14; D gene: .; CDR3 DNA: TGTGCCAGCAGCTTGGGACTTATACACTACGAGCAGTACTTC; CDR3 protein: CASSLGLIHYEQYF
clone size: .; J gene: TRBJ1-1; V gene: TRBV6-4; CDR3 length: 14; D gene: .; CDR3 DNA: TGTGCCAGCAGTGAGGGGTTTCGGAGCACTGAAGCTTTCTTT; CDR3 protein: CASSEGFRSTEAFF
clone size: .; J gene: TRBJ2-3; V gene: TRBV5-1; CDR3 length: 15; D gene: .; CDR3 DNA: TGCGCCAGCAGCTTGCGCGGGGGCGGCACAGATACGCAGTATTTT; CDR3 protein: CASSLRGGGTDTQYF
clone size: .; J gene: TRBJ1-2; V gene: TRBV6-6; CDR3 length: 14; D gene: .; CDR3 DNA: TGTGCCAGCAGGGCCACAGACAGGTCCACGGGCTACACCTTC; CDR3 protein: CASRATDRSTGYTF